Listed below are T cell receptor beta chains from one sample, sequenced in a study of T-cell reconstitution after alpha-beta-depleted transplantation in children. TCRdb redid the calling of the PCR reads with MiXCR, one entry per CDR3 protein. The sample contains about 500,000 distinct CDR3 sequences, approximately 10% of which appear only once. The sequencing used PBMCs, mostly from graft donor cells, collected 180 days after TCRalphabeta/CD19-depleted stem cell transplant. The receptors were gathered from a female patient aged 2-9 years who had a stem cell transplant for aplastic anemia, so the T cells may come from the graft donor. Both conserved end residues are part of each CDR3. The D gene is left open where the match is weak. Rows give clone size only sometimes, using once, few, many, or a class for an expanded clone.

d_call: -
cdr3_length: 11
j_call: TRBJ1-2
v_call: TRBV2
clone_size: few
cdr3_nt: TGTGCCAGCAGGAGGGACTATGGCTACACCTTC
cdr3_aa: CASRRDYGYTF

d_call: -
cdr3_length: 15
j_call: TRBJ2-6
v_call: TRBV6-1
clone_size: -
cdr3_nt: TGTGCCAGCAGCCTTAGTCGCTCTGGGGCCAACGTCCTGACTTTC
cdr3_aa: CASSLSRSGANVLTF

d_call: TRBD1
cdr3_length: 15
j_call: TRBJ2-2
v_call: TRBV6-1
clone_size: -
cdr3_nt: TGTGCCAGCAGAACGGGGACAGATGGCACCGGGGAGCTGTTTTTT
cdr3_aa: CASRTGTDGTGELFF

d_call: -
cdr3_length: 15
j_call: TRBJ2-7
v_call: TRBV28
clone_size: few
cdr3_nt: TGTGCCAGCAGTTTTTTTTCCTCCCGCGTTTACGAGCAGTACTTC
cdr3_aa: CASSFFSSRVYEQYF

d_call: TRBD1
cdr3_length: 17
j_call: TRBJ2-2
v_call: TRBV7-9
clone_size: -
cdr3_nt: TGTGCCAGCGGCCCAGTGGGGACAGAGTTGAACACCGGGGAGCTGTTTTTT
cdr3_aa: CASGPVGTELNTGELFF

d_call: TRBD2
cdr3_length: 16
j_call: TRBJ2-1
v_call: TRBV20-1
clone_size: -
cdr3_nt: TGCAGTGCTAGATCCTCGGGGGGGAGTGGCTACAATGAGCAGTTCTTC
cdr3_aa: CSARSSGGSGYNEQFF

d_call: TRBD1
cdr3_length: 15
j_call: TRBJ2-5
v_call: TRBV29-1
clone_size: many
cdr3_nt: TGCAGCGTCGAAATCGGGACAGGGGGCGCAGAGACCCAGTACTTC
cdr3_aa: CSVEIGTGGAETQYF

d_call: -
cdr3_length: 12
j_call: TRBJ2-3
v_call: TRBV12-3/TRBV12-4
clone_size: -
cdr3_nt: TGTGCCAGCAGCCTACTGGTAGATACGCAGTATTTT
cdr3_aa: CASSLLVDTQYF

d_call: -
cdr3_length: 15
j_call: TRBJ2-7
v_call: TRBV4-3
clone_size: few
cdr3_nt: TGCGCCAGCAGCCAAGAGGGTTCCGCAGGGTACGAGCAGTACTTC
cdr3_aa: CASSQEGSAGYEQYF

d_call: TRBD1
cdr3_length: 11
j_call: TRBJ2-7
v_call: TRBV10-3
clone_size: few
cdr3_nt: TGTGCCACCGACAGGGGCGACGAGCAGTACTTC
cdr3_aa: CATDRGDEQYF

d_call: -
cdr3_length: 18
j_call: TRBJ1-5
v_call: TRBV25-1
clone_size: -
cdr3_nt: TGTGCCAGCAGTGAACCCACACCGACAGGCGGGCGCAATCAGCCCCAGCATTTT
cdr3_aa: CASSEPTPTGGRNQPQHF

d_call: -
cdr3_length: 15
j_call: TRBJ1-1
v_call: TRBV6-5
clone_size: -
cdr3_nt: TGTGCCAGCAGCCACTCCAAGGGGGTCGACACTGAAGCTTTCTTT
cdr3_aa: CASSHSKGVDTEAFF

d_call: TRBD1
cdr3_length: 14
j_call: TRBJ1-1
v_call: TRBV12-3/TRBV12-4
clone_size: -
cdr3_nt: TGTGCCAGCAGTTGGACAGGGACGAACACTGAAGCTTTCTTT
cdr3_aa: CASSWTGTNTEAFF

d_call: -
cdr3_length: 16
j_call: TRBJ2-3
v_call: TRBV7-8
clone_size: many
cdr3_nt: TGTGCCAGCAGCTTAGTGGCAGGGATAAGCACAGATACGCAGTATTTT
cdr3_aa: CASSLVAGISTDTQYF

d_call: -
cdr3_length: 14
j_call: TRBJ1-2
v_call: TRBV20-1
clone_size: few
cdr3_nt: TGCAGTGCCCCCTCATACGTACACAACTATGGCTACACCTTC
cdr3_aa: CSAPSYVHNYGYTF

d_call: TRBD1
cdr3_length: 15
j_call: TRBJ2-1
v_call: TRBV5-1
clone_size: few
cdr3_nt: TGCGCCAGCAGCTGGACAGGGGGCTACTACAATGAGCAGTTCTTC
cdr3_aa: CASSWTGGYYNEQFF

d_call: -
cdr3_length: 14
j_call: TRBJ2-3
v_call: TRBV28
clone_size: -
cdr3_nt: TGTGCCATCGCGGCATGGGCAGGGGGGAATGCGCAGTATTTT
cdr3_aa: CAIAAWAGGNAQYF

d_call: TRBD1
cdr3_length: 21
j_call: TRBJ2-2
v_call: TRBV6-2/TRBV6-3
clone_size: many
cdr3_nt: TGTGCCAGCAGTTACCCCGGGATTGTACAGGGGGCGATAGGGGCCGCCGGGGAGCTGTTTTTT
cdr3_aa: CASSYPGIVQGAIGAAGELFF

d_call: -
cdr3_length: 15
j_call: TRBJ2-3
v_call: TRBV23-1
clone_size: -
cdr3_nt: TGCGCCAGCAGTCATTCCACAGGGAGGGCAGATACGCAGTATTTT
cdr3_aa: CASSHSTGRADTQYF

d_call: TRBD1
cdr3_length: 18
j_call: TRBJ1-3
v_call: TRBV15
clone_size: -
cdr3_nt: TGTGCCACCAGCAGAGATAGATCCCGGTCAGGGGGCGGAAACACCATATATTTT
cdr3_aa: CATSRDRSRSGGGNTIYF

d_call: -
cdr3_length: 14
j_call: TRBJ1-5
v_call: TRBV7-2
clone_size: many
cdr3_nt: TGTGCCAGCAGCTTATGGCCCGGGGATCAGCCCCAGCATTTT
cdr3_aa: CASSLWPGDQPQHF

d_call: -
cdr3_length: 14
j_call: TRBJ1-2
v_call: TRBV5-1
clone_size: few
cdr3_nt: TGCGCCAGCAGCTTGGATGAGGGGGGCTATGGCTACACCTTC
cdr3_aa: CASSLDEGGYGYTF

d_call: TRBD1
cdr3_length: 14
j_call: TRBJ1-3
v_call: TRBV27
clone_size: -
cdr3_nt: TGTGCCAGCAGTATTTACAGGGGGCATGACACCATATATTTT
cdr3_aa: CASSIYRGHDTIYF

d_call: -
cdr3_length: 14
j_call: TRBJ1-1
v_call: TRBV24-1
clone_size: -
cdr3_nt: TGTGCCACCACCGAGGGCACCTTAAACACTGAAGCTTTCTTT
cdr3_aa: CATTEGTLNTEAFF

d_call: TRBD2
cdr3_length: 17
j_call: TRBJ2-7
v_call: TRBV6-5
clone_size: few
cdr3_nt: TGTGCCAGCAGTTGGGCCAGACTAGCGGGAGAGCCGCTCGAGCAGTACTTC
cdr3_aa: CASSWARLAGEPLEQYF

d_call: TRBD1
cdr3_length: 12
j_call: TRBJ1-2
v_call: TRBV24-1
clone_size: -
cdr3_nt: TGTGCCACCGGGGACAGCTACTATGGCTACACCTTC
cdr3_aa: CATGDSYYGYTF

d_call: -
cdr3_length: 15
j_call: TRBJ1-5
v_call: TRBV15
clone_size: many
cdr3_nt: TGTGCCACCAGCAGAGATCGTGGTAGCAATCAGCCCCAGCATTTT
cdr3_aa: CATSRDRGSNQPQHF

d_call: TRBD1
cdr3_length: 14
j_call: TRBJ1-2
v_call: TRBV5-4
clone_size: -
cdr3_nt: TGTGCCAGCAGCCGGACAGGAGATAACTATGGCTACACCTTC
cdr3_aa: CASSRTGDNYGYTF

d_call: -
cdr3_length: 15
j_call: TRBJ2-5
v_call: TRBV6-1
clone_size: few
cdr3_nt: TGTGCCAGCAGTGAAGCGCACAGGCACCAAGAGACCCAGTACTTC
cdr3_aa: CASSEAHRHQETQYF

d_call: -
cdr3_length: 14
j_call: TRBJ2-1
v_call: TRBV5-1
clone_size: -
cdr3_nt: TGCGCCAGCAGCTTGGCGACAGATTACAATGAGCAGTTCTTC
cdr3_aa: CASSLATDYNEQFF

d_call: TRBD2
cdr3_length: 14
j_call: TRBJ2-1
v_call: TRBV28
clone_size: few
cdr3_nt: TGTGCCAGCAACATGGGACTAGCCGCAGGTGAGCAGTTCTTC
cdr3_aa: CASNMGLAAGEQFF

d_call: -
cdr3_length: 15
j_call: TRBJ1-1
v_call: TRBV5-8
clone_size: -
cdr3_nt: TGTGCCAGCAGCCTCTCGACCTTTGTGAACACTGAAGCTTTCTTT
cdr3_aa: CASSLSTFVNTEAFF

d_call: -
cdr3_length: 17
j_call: TRBJ1-1
v_call: TRBV20-1
clone_size: few
cdr3_nt: TGCAGTGCTTCAAAACTTCAAGGAGCAGGTACGAACACTGAAGCTTTCTTT
cdr3_aa: CSASKLQGAGTNTEAFF

d_call: TRBD1
cdr3_length: 14
j_call: TRBJ2-7
v_call: TRBV7-2
clone_size: -
cdr3_nt: TGTGCCAGCAGCTCCGGGACAGACTCCTACGAGCAGTACTTC
cdr3_aa: CASSSGTDSYEQYF

d_call: -
cdr3_length: 13
j_call: TRBJ2-3
v_call: TRBV7-9
clone_size: -
cdr3_nt: TGTGCCAGCAGCTTAGGACGCATAGATACGCAGTATTTT
cdr3_aa: CASSLGRIDTQYF